These 30 T cell receptor beta chains were sequenced from one sample in a study of T cell repertoires in ileal Crohn's disease. Some clones are missing from TCRdb's copy, which holds only in-frame ones; the method was immunoSEQ multiplex PCR. The sample carries 30,000 or so clones, 80% to 85% recorded once. The sample consisted of ileal tissue. All receptors derive from an adult with Crohn's disease.

CDR3 in DNA: TGTGCCAGTAGAACAGGGGGCGCAATTGGGGCCAACGTCCTGACTTTC. It is translated as CASRTGGAIGANVLTF. V gene TRBV19 combines with J gene TRBJ2-6; 9 nucleotides align to TRBD1. Germline V gives CDR1 LNHDA, CDR2 SQIVND (reference sequence). This CDR3 is built from 16 residues. With 6 bases clipped from V and 3 bases from J, the junction kept 6 bases outside the gene matches.

J is TRBJ2-1 and V is TRBV4-1; 9 bases agree with TRBD1. The germline V gene has CDR1 MGHRA and CDR2 YSYEKL. Trimming at V came to 3 bases and at J to 7 bases, leaving 7 bases not matched to a gene. CDR3 length: 15 residues. This CDR3 is CASSHGQGRANEQFF. In nucleotides, the CDR3 is TGCGCCAGCAGCCACGGACAGGGGAGGGCAAATGAGCAGTTCTTC.

The gene calls are TRBV29-1 and TRBJ1-1; D remains unclear. V lost 7 bases and J lost 0, with 12 bases in between. The CDR3 has 13 amino acids. Germline loops: CDR1 SQVTM, CDR2 ANQGSEA. The CDR3 nucleotides are TGCAGCGCTGCCTTACGGGTGAACACTGAAGCTTTCTTT. The encoded protein is CSAALRVNTEAFF.

The chain couples TRBV10-2 to TRBJ1-1; no clear D gene. This CDR3 contains 12 residues. Trimming stripped 3 bases from V and 5 bases from J, with 7 bases between. The V gene's germline CDR1 is WSHSY and CDR2 SAAADI. CDR3 bases: TGCGCCAGCAGTGATGAGGATACTGAAGCTTTCTTT. Encoded protein: CASSDEDTEAFF.

The chain couples TRBV5-1 to TRBJ2-7, with D maybe TRBD1 (6 bases). The ends were cut back, 0 bases at V and 0 bases at J, with 13 bases in the middle. The length of the CDR3 is 16 residues. From germline, CDR1 is SGHRS and CDR2 YFSETQ. This CDR3 is CASSLGRAGDSYEQYF. In nucleotides, the CDR3 is TGCGCCAGCAGCTTGGGAAGGGCAGGGGACTCCTACGAGCAGTACTTC.

CDR3 in DNA: TGTGCCAGCTCACCGAGACAGGGAGGTGGGGAGACCCAGTACTTC. As protein: CASSPRQGGGETQYF. This sequence joins TRBV18 and TRBJ2-5; possible D gene TRBD1, 7 bases. Germline V gives CDR1 KGHSH, CDR2 LQKENI. V was pared by 3 bases and J by 5 bases, with 16 bases between. The CDR3 loop spans 15 amino acids.

The V call is TRBV10-3, the J call TRBJ1-2; 10 bases agree with TRBD1. V lost 6 bases, J lost 3 bases, and 1 base stayed unmatched. This CDR3 has 13 residues. Germline CDR1 ENHRY, CDR2 SYGVKD. The CDR3 reads CAISGQGDYGYTF. For the CDR3, the DNA is TGTGCCATCAGCGGACAGGGGGACTATGGCTACACCTTC.

The V gene is TRBV12-5, the J gene TRBJ2-2; a weak D match, TRBD2 (5 bases). The CDR3 contains 15 residues. Germline V gives CDR1 LGHNT, CDR2 FRNRAP. Trimming left V 2 bases short and J 6 bases short, with 13 bases between. The CDR3 loop reads CASGLNLGSAGELFF. In DNA, the CDR3 is TGTGCTAGTGGTTTGAATTTAGGTAGCGCCGGGGAGCTGTTTTTT.

The chain links TRBV6-5 to TRBJ1-4, with D tentatively TRBD1 (5 bases). Germline lookup yields CDR1 MNHEY and CDR2 SVGAGI. The CDR3 is 14 residues long. V was trimmed by 1 base and J by 8 bases, leaving 11 bases between them. The CDR3 bases are TGTGCCAGCAGTTACTTCGGAGGGGACGAAAAACTGTTTTTT. Its translation is CASSYFGGDEKLFF.

The genes are TRBV10-1 and TRBJ2-7; TRBD1 matches 7 bases. V shed 5 bases, J shed 4 bases, and the junction held 5 bases outside the gene matches. CDR1 WNHNN and CDR2 SYGVQD come from the germline V gene (reference sequence). CDR3 length: 13 residues. The CDR3 bases are TGCGCCAGCAGTCTCGGGACAGATTACGAGCAGTACTTC. It codes for CASSLGTDYEQYF.

The rearrangement uses TRBV11-2 and TRBJ1-6; unclear D gene. Germline V gene sequence: CDR1 SGHAT, CDR2 FQNNGV. V gave up 5 bases and J gave up 6 bases, with 11 bases separating them. This CDR3 has 14 amino acids. The CDR3 bases are TGTGCCAGCAGCGTCCGGGATGGTAATTCACCCCTCCACTTT. Translating gives CASSVRDGNSPLHF.

This chain connects TRBV9 to TRBJ1-1; D call uncertain. Trimming stripped 0 bases from V and 0 bases from J, with 6 bases between. The CDR3 is 14 amino acids. CDR1 is SGDLS, CDR2 YYNGEE, per germline. CDR3 sequence reads: CASSVGLMNTEAFF. DNA for the CDR3: TGTGCCAGCAGCGTAGGACTGATGAACACTGAAGCTTTCTTT.

The V call is TRBV5-1, the J call TRBJ2-5; D might be TRBD2 (5 bases). CDR1 SGHRS and CDR2 YFSETQ come from the germline V gene. V was cut by 7 bases and J by 1 base, with 17 bases left in between. There are 15 residues in the CDR3. The CDR3 spells CASAWVGDSQETQYF. CDR3 coding DNA: TGCGCCAGCGCGTGGGTCGGGGATTCCCAAGAGACCCAGTACTTC. Based on the CDR3 plus reference TRBV5-1 and TRBJ2-5, the full variable domain is KAGVTQTPRYLIKTRGQQVTLSCSPISGHRSVSWYQQTPGQGLQFLFEYFSETQRNKGNFPGRFSGRQFSNSRSEMNVSTLELGDSALYLCASAWVGDSQETQYFGPGTRLLVL.

The chain is built from TRBV7-2 and TRBJ2-3; 15 nucleotides align to TRBD2. The CDR3 consists of 17 residues. V trimming: 5 bases; J trimming: 3 bases; junction bases outside the gene matches: 6. The germline V gene encodes CDR1 SGHTA and CDR2 FQGNSA. The CDR3: CASSVGLAGGMTDTQYF. In nucleotides, the CDR3 is TGTGCCAGCAGCGTGGGACTAGCGGGGGGAATGACAGATACGCAGTATTTT.

V usage is TRBV27 and J usage is TRBJ2-5; tentative D call: TRBD1 (6 bases). Per the germline V gene, CDR1 is MNHEY and CDR2 is SMNVEV (reference sequence). The CDR3 consists of 13 residues. V was cut by 8 bases and J by 6 bases, with 16 bases left in between. DNA of the CDR3: TGTGCCAGCCCAACCCTCGGACAGAAGACCCAGTACTTC. Amino acid sequence: CASPTLGQKTQYF.

The chain couples TRBV7-2 to TRBJ2-7; TRBD1 aligns across 7 bases. Germline CDR1 reads SGHTA; CDR2 reads FQGNSA. V shed 4 bases and J 0 bases; nucleotides not matched to a gene: 3. This CDR3 contains 14 residues. The CDR3 bases are TGTGCCAGCAGCTCTCAGGGGGACTCCTACGAGCAGTACTTC. It specifies CASSSQGDSYEQYF.

The chain uses TRBV5-4 and TRBJ1-2, with TRBD1 matching 9 bases. This CDR3 has 13 amino acids. Trimming took 3 bases from V and 8 from J; bases not matched to a gene: 5. Per germline, CDR1 SGHNT and CDR2 YYREEE (reference sequence). CDR3 bases: TGTGCCAGCAGCTACCGGGACAGGGTCGGCTACACCTTC. Amino acids: CASSYRDRVGYTF.

The rearrangement links TRBV19 to TRBJ1-3, with D hard to call. Trimming removed 2 bases at V and 0 bases at J, with 8 bases between. The CDR3 is 15 amino acids. Per the germline V gene, CDR1 is LNHDA and CDR2 is SQIVND (reference sequence). The CDR3 here is CASSISIGSGNTIYF. CDR3 bases: TGTGCCAGTAGTATAAGTATCGGCTCTGGAAACACCATATATTTT.

The chain links TRBV29-1 to TRBJ1-2; weak D call: TRBD1 (6 bases). The CDR3 contains 12 residues. Germline V gene lookup returns CDR1 SQVTM and CDR2 ANQGSEA. The germline V and J ends were trimmed by 3 bases and 4 bases, with 9 bases remaining between them. The CDR3: CSVDAGVYGYTF. The DNA of the CDR3 is TGCAGCGTTGATGCAGGGGTCTATGGCTACACCTTC.

The J gene is TRBJ2-5, the V gene TRBV10-3, with TRBD1 as a possible D gene (5 bases). The germline V gene encodes CDR1 ENHRY and CDR2 SYGVKD. The CDR3 length is 12 residues. Trimming removed 6 bases at V and 6 bases at J, with 11 bases between. The CDR3 DNA is TGTGCCATCAGACCCCAGGGTCAGACCCAGTACTTC. This sequence encodes CAIRPQGQTQYF.

Concerning this clone: Mismatch with germline at one junction end may stem from a read error. The J gene is TRBJ1-4, the V gene TRBV4-3, with D perhaps TRBD1 (6 bases). The CDR3 runs to 14 residues. Per the germline V gene, CDR1 is LGHNA and CDR2 is YSLEER. The CDR3 here is CANSQGSRGEKLFF. The CDR3 nucleotides are TGCGCCAACAGCCAAGGGAGCAGGGGTGAAAAACTGTTTTTT.

The chain is built from TRBV28 and TRBJ2-1; D might be TRBD2 (7 bases). Trimming stripped 2 bases from V and 3 bases from J, with 29 bases between. The CDR3 consists of 21 residues. The germline V gene encodes CDR1 MDHEN and CDR2 SYDVKM. The DNA of the CDR3 is TGTGCCAGCAGTTTAAGGGGGGATATGGGGGGGCCCAGAAGGTTCTACAATGAGCAGTTCTTC. Its translation: CASSLRGDMGGPRRFYNEQFF.

The J gene is TRBJ2-7, the V gene TRBV6-5, with 7 bases matching TRBD2. The CDR3 has 15 amino acids. Looked up from germline, CDR1 is MNHEY and CDR2 is SVGAGI. The V segment lost 6 bases and the J segment 4 bases; nucleotides outside the gene matches: 12. The CDR3 nucleotides are TGTGCCAGCAGGAGAGGACTAGAGGGGTTATACGAGCAGTACTTC. Its translation is CASRRGLEGLYEQYF.

The V and J genes are TRBV7-9 and TRBJ2-7; D is perhaps TRBD2 (5 bases). CDR1 SEHNR and CDR2 FQNEAQ come from the germline V gene (reference sequence). Trimming pared 0 bases from V and 4 bases from J, leaving 10 bases between. The CDR3 has 14 residues. The CDR3 region is CASSLAAGKYEQYF. The CDR3 DNA reads as TGTGCCAGCAGCTTAGCAGCCGGGAAGTACGAGCAGTACTTC. The variable domain in full, completed from reference TRBV7-9 and TRBJ2-7, reads DTGVSQNPRHKITKRGQNVTFRCDPISEHNRLYWYRQTLGQGPEFLTYFQNEAQLEKSRLLSDRFSAERPKGSFSTLEIQRTEQGDSAMYLCASSLAAGKYEQYFGPGTRLTVT.

J is TRBJ2-5 and V is TRBV6-5, with D uncertain. The ends were cut back, 0 bases at V and 5 bases at J, with 10 bases in the middle. Germline CDR1 and CDR2: MNHEY and SVGAGI. The CDR3 runs to 14 residues. The CDR3 reads CASSYSMARETQYF. In nucleotides, the CDR3 is TGTGCCAGCAGTTACTCGATGGCCAGGGAGACCCAGTACTTC.

The J gene is TRBJ1-6, the V gene TRBV2, with 8 bases matching TRBD1. Losses at the gene ends were 6 bases for V and 10 bases for J; bases not matched to a gene: 5. Germline loops: CDR1 SNHLY, CDR2 FYNNEI. The CDR3 is made up of 13 amino acids. CDR3 sequence: CASRGTGGSPLHF. CDR3 DNA sequence: TGTGCCAGCAGGGGCACAGGGGGGTCACCCCTCCACTTT.

This chain's CDR3 is CASSLTPGEGHGYTF. In DNA, the CDR3 is TGCGCCAGCAGCTTAACCCCCGGAGAGGGCCATGGCTACACCTTC. The V call is TRBV5-1, the J call TRBJ1-2, with unresolved D. This CDR3 comprises 15 residues. CDR1 SGHRS and CDR2 YFSETQ come from the germline V gene. V gave up 2 bases and J gave up 6 bases, with 17 bases separating them.

This clone has only one observation. This chain connects TRBV5-1 to TRBJ2-7; possibly TRBD1 for D (6 bases). The CDR3 totals 15 residues. The germline V gene has CDR1 SGHRS and CDR2 YFSETQ. Deletions cut 4 bases from V and 2 bases from J, with 16 bases between. The CDR3 protein is CASSTYRAPTYEQYF. The CDR3, as DNA: TGCGCCAGCAGCACCTACAGGGCACCGACCTACGAGCAGTACTTC.

V is TRBV30 and J is TRBJ1-6; unclear D gene. The ends were cut back, 4 bases at V and 7 bases at J, with 17 bases in the middle. Per germline, CDR1 GTSNPN and CDR2 SVGIG (reference sequence). The CDR3 runs to 15 residues. The CDR3 region is CAWTSGVDPNSPLHF. The CDR3 DNA reads TGTGCCTGGACCTCCGGGGTGGATCCGAATTCACCCCTCCACTTT. The variable domain in full, completed from reference TRBV30 and TRBJ1-6, reads SQTIHQWPATLVQPVGSPLSLECTVEGTSNPNLYWYRQAAGRGLQLLFYSVGIGQISSEVPQNLSASRPQDRQFILSSKKLLLSDSGFYLCAWTSGVDPNSPLHFGNGTRLTVT.

A few counts support this clone. The genes are TRBV7-2 and TRBJ2-7; 13 bases agree with TRBD2. CDR1 and CDR2 from the germline V gene are SGHTA and FQGNSA. The CDR3 loop spans 17 amino acids. J was trimmed by 3 bases and V by 5 bases; bases with no gene match: 10. The CDR3 loop reads CASSPGTSGDLLYEQYF. The CDR3 nucleotides read TGTGCCAGCAGCCCCGGGACTAGCGGGGACCTGCTCTACGAGCAGTACTTC. Combining the CDR3 with reference TRBV7-2 and TRBJ2-7 gives the whole variable domain GAGVSQSPSNKVTEKGKDVELRCDPISGHTALYWYRQSLGQGLEFLIYFQGNSAPDKSGLPSDRFSAERTGGSVSTLTIQRTQQEDSAVYLCASSPGTSGDLLYEQYFGPGTRLTVT.